This TCR beta chain was documented in a study of blood T cell repertoires in COVID-19. Study details: Spain, Italy and the United States supplied samples that represented acute and convalescent COVID-19.

Participants came from roughly 23 US areas, aged about 18 to 100 years. Measured with immunoSEQ multiplex PCR; TCRdb has only the in-frame clones, and not every one. The data contain some 320,000 clones, under 95% of them singletons. This clone was seen at least ten times. The CDR3 consists of 12 residues. Between the trimmed V and J ends, which lost 1 base and 6 bases, there was a span of 6 bases. Germline loops: CDR1 SEHNR, CDR2 FQNEAQ (reference sequence). This sequence was found in a man between 60 and 70 years old who had recovered from COVID-19. This rearrangement joins TRBV7-9 to TRBJ1-2; D not resolved. Sample: PBMCs or T cells enriched from blood (not recorded which). This CDR3 reads CASSLVKHGYTF. In DNA form, the CDR3 reads TGTGCCAGCAGCTTAGTAAAGCATGGCTACACCTTC.